This T cell receptor (beta chain) was observed in a study of regulatory T cells in long-lasting Graves disease. Regarding time point: persistent/refractory GD, antithyroid drugs over 5 years with positive TRAb. RNA from PBMCs was the source of the TCR library. A few counts support this clonotype. With iRepertoire HTBI primers and Arm-PCR of CDR3 regions, TCR beta libraries were built. In TCRdb, the multiplex PCR reads were re-called with MiXCR into one record per CDR3 protein. Here the sample spans approximately 350,000 distinct CDR3 sequences, approximately 25% being singletons. The sequences come from peripheral blood mononuclear cells (PBMCs), collected when the disease was refractory, from a patient treated with antithyroid drugs. This TCR came from a woman aged 40-49 years with Graves disease.

CDR3 nucleotides: TGTGCCAGCAGCTTAGCTCTAGGGGAAGGGGAGACCCAGTACTTC. It codes for CASSLALGEGETQYF. The V call is TRBV7-9, the J call TRBJ2-5; maybe TRBD1 (5 bases). Trimming stripped 0 bases from V and 5 bases from J, with 13 bases between. Germline loops: CDR1 SEHNR, CDR2 FQNEAQ (reference sequence). The CDR3 has 15 amino acids.